This TCR beta chain emerged from a study of T cell changes during pregnancy in multiple sclerosis. TCRdb's table, derived via immunoSEQ multiplex PCR, lists solely in-frame clones and lacks some. Of around 130,000 clones listed, approximately 94% are singletons. With 1 base clipped from V and 3 bases from J, the junction kept 3 bases outside the gene matches. CDR1 is SGHVS and CDR2 is FNYEAQ in the germline V gene. The CDR3 is made up of 14 amino acids. This clonotype originated in a female donor with multiple sclerosis, enrolled in a pregnancy study. This sequence joins TRBV7-6 and TRBJ2-7; 7 bases fit TRBD1. Specimen: peripheral blood, collected before pregnancy. The CDR3 DNA follows: TGTGCCAGCAGCTTAGACAGGGGCAACTACGAGCAGTACTTC. Its translation is CASSLDRGNYEQYF.